This T cell receptor beta chain was obtained from a study of graft-versus-host responses after intestinal transplantation. Germline-derived CDR1 and CDR2 are LNHDA and SQIVND (reference sequence). V dropped 3 bases and J dropped 2; count of bases not matched to a gene: 8. The CDR3 has 16 amino acids. Using immunoSEQ multiplex PCR, the repertoire was profiled, and TCRdb retains in-frame clones only, with some absent. The sample includes about 97,000 clones, roughly 89% seen only once; the top ten take approximately 0.18%. To note about this clone: The antigen remains unidentified.

The genes are TRBV19 and TRBJ2-3; 7 bases align to TRBD2. Sequencing used unstimulated CD4+ T cells sorted from spleen or lymph node cells, obtained before transplant. The sequence was obtained from a human donor who was the organ donor for an intestinal transplant. The CDR3 sequence: CASSIRPGGLTDTQYF. In DNA form, the CDR3 reads TGTGCCAGTAGTATCCGCCCGGGGGGACTCACAGATACGCAGTATTTT.